This TCR beta chain was documented in a study of cytomegalovirus exposure and HLA in healthy donors. Study in general: Prior work identified around 100 million unique TCR beta sequences in about 179 million T cells.

CDR1 and CDR2 (germline): MGHRA, YSYEKL. V lost 0 bases to trimming and J lost 3 bases, with 11 bases between them. This CDR3 is built from 15 residues. Both 60 Vbeta primers and 13 Jbeta primers went into the PCR. Assay: immunoSEQ multiplex PCR; the TCRdb copy retains only in-frame clones and omits some. Of roughly 150,000 clones in the sample, about 80% were seen once. Notes on the study in general: Associated with cytomegalovirus, according to the listing, were around 170 TCR beta chains. Immune exposure data for these donors was limited to CMV serostatus.

As regards this clone: What it recognizes is unknown.

The gene calls are TRBV4-1 and TRBJ1-2, with a tentative D call TRBD1 (5 bases). Sequences were obtained from PBMCs. This clonotype originated in a woman aged 40 to 50 in good health and CMV-seronegative. The CDR3 DNA follows: TGCGCCAGCAGCCAAGACGGGGGTCTCGACTATGGCTACACCTTC. Amino acid sequence: CASSQDGGLDYGYTF.